The 15 T cell receptor beta chains listed next were all sequenced from one sample in a study of a mutant IDH1 vaccine in newly diagnosed glioma. For these TCRs, the target antigens are not known. The repertoire was sequenced with immunoSEQ multiplex PCR; TCRdb's copy has only in-frame clones and lacks some. The sample shows around 94,000 clones, approximately 89% of them seen only once. As to time point: week 47, end of study. Each vaccine dose was 300 ug of mutant IDH1 20-mer peptide, with topical imiquimod. The source material was PBMCs, sampled from a glioma patient whose treatment included an IDH1 peptide vaccine. These receptors were obtained from a woman between 50 and 59 years old with glioma.

V gene TRBV18 combines with J gene TRBJ2-1; 9 nucleotides line up with TRBD2. Germline values: CDR1 KGHSH, CDR2 LQKENI. The CDR3 extends over 17 amino acids. Germline trimming cut 4 bases from V and 1 base from J; bases unmatched to any gene: 8. The CDR3 loop is CASSRLREGLSYNEQFF. DNA of the CDR3: TGTGCCAGCTCACGATTGCGGGAGGGCCTTTCCTACAATGAGCAGTTCTTC.

The genes are TRBV2 and TRBJ2-7, with 9 bases aligning to TRBD1. After removal of 6 bases from V and 5 bases from J, the junction contained 2 bases not matched to a gene. The CDR3 covers 12 residues. Germline CDR1 is SNHLY and CDR2 is FYNNEI. CDR3 DNA: TGTGCCAGCAGGGACAGGGGCCACGAGCAGTACTTC. The encoded protein is CASRDRGHEQYF.

This clone was found once. CDR3 residues: CASSSSLEQFF. As DNA, the CDR3 is TGTGCCAGCAGTTCTAGCCTTGAGCAGTTCTTC. This chain uses TRBV28 with TRBJ2-1, with D tentatively TRBD2 (5 bases). CDR3 size: 11 residues. Germline values: CDR1 MDHEN, CDR2 SYDVKM. V gave up 4 bases and J gave up 9 bases, with 7 bases separating them.

This clone appeared once. V is TRBV4-1 and J is TRBJ2-1, with 9 bases aligning to TRBD2. CDR1 MGHRA and CDR2 YSYEKL come from the germline V gene. The J segment lost 3 bases and the V segment lost 5 bases, leaving 11 bases of the junction unmatched. The CDR3 has 17 residues. The CDR3 DNA reads as TGCGCCAGCAGCACAACACATAGCGGGAGTTACTACAATGAGCAGTTCTTC. It encodes CASSTTHSGSYYNEQFF.

CDR3 amino acids: CASSDDRGNQPQHF. CDR3 DNA sequence: TGTGCCAGCAGTGATGACCGTGGCAATCAGCCCCAGCATTTT. This chain uses TRBV2 with TRBJ1-5; D remains ambiguous. V was pared by 3 bases and J by 2 bases, with 8 bases between. The germline V gene has CDR1 SNHLY and CDR2 FYNNEI. The CDR3 has 14 residues.

This rearrangement joins TRBV18 to TRBJ2-1; D gene uncertain. Germline V CDR1 and CDR2: KGHSH, LQKENI. The ends were cut back, 3 bases at V and 4 bases at J, with 13 bases in the middle. CDR3 length: 15 amino acids. CDR3 residues: CASSPPGWRYNEQFF. In nucleotides, the CDR3 is TGTGCCAGCTCACCCCCTGGATGGCGGTACAATGAGCAGTTCTTC. The full variable domain, with the rest looked up from reference TRBV18 and TRBJ2-1, is NAGVMQNPRHLVRRRGQEARLRCSPMKGHSHVYWYRQLPEEGLKFMVYLQKENIIDESGMPKERFSAEFPKEGPSILRIQQVVRGDSAAYFCASSPPGWRYNEQFFGPGTRLTVL.

The chain combines TRBV21-1 with TRBJ2-1; the table's D call, TRBD2, has no DNA check behind it. TRBV21-1 has pseudogene status. The CDR3 is made up of 12 amino acids. The CDR3 here is CASSKCENEQFF. The CDR3 DNA reads TGTGCCAGCAGCAAATGCGAGAATGAGCAGTTCTTC.

The chain carries TRBV28 and TRBJ1-4; TRBD1 aligns across 8 bases. This CDR3 has 15 amino acids. Per the germline V gene, CDR1 is MDHEN and CDR2 is SYDVKM. The trim removed 1 base at V and 7 bases at J, leaving 5 bases unmatched. In DNA, the CDR3 is TGTGCCAGCAGTTTATTGGCAGGGGGCGGTGAAAAACTGTTTTTT. Translation gives CASSLLAGGGEKLFF.

V usage is TRBV18 and J usage is TRBJ2-5; D is possibly TRBD1 (5 bases). Germline V CDR1 and CDR2: KGHSH, LQKENI. The ends were cut back, 0 bases at V and 0 bases at J, with 11 bases in the middle. CDR3 size: 16 residues. The CDR3 nucleotides are TGTGCCAGCTCACCACCTCGAGGCAGGGACCAAGAGACCCAGTACTTC. Protein product: CASSPPRGRDQETQYF.

This chain uses TRBV11-2 with TRBJ1-1; 7 bases agree with TRBD1. CDR1 is SGHAT, CDR2 FQNNGV, per germline. CDR3 length: 14 amino acids. Trimming took 1 base from V and 8 from J; bases not matched to a gene: 7. This CDR3 is CASSLVFRGQEAFF. Here the CDR3 DNA reads TGTGCCAGCAGCTTAGTATTTAGGGGACAGGAAGCTTTCTTT.

The chain joins TRBV7-8 to TRBJ1-5, with TRBD1 as a possible D gene (6 bases). Germline values: CDR1 SGHVS, CDR2 FQNEAQ. The V end lost 1 base, the J end lost 2 bases, and 15 bases lay between the germline ends. The CDR3 has 17 amino acids. Written as DNA, the CDR3 is TGTGCCAGCAGCTTAGTTCGGCGGGGGCGCGGCAATCAGCCCCAGCATTTT. Protein sequence: CASSLVRRGRGNQPQHF.

The chain employs TRBV19 and TRBJ2-7; 8 nucleotides match TRBD1. The CDR3 sequence is 14 residues long. V lost 2 bases, J lost 5 bases, and 5 bases stayed unmatched. Germline CDR1 reads LNHDA; CDR2 reads SQIVND (reference sequence). CDR3: CASSIMTGEDEQYF. In nucleotides, the CDR3 is TGTGCCAGTAGTATAATGACAGGGGAAGACGAGCAGTACTTC.

The chain recombines TRBV19 with TRBJ2-1; 7 bases map to TRBD2. Losses at the gene ends were 6 bases for V and 4 bases for J; bases not matched to a gene: 12. The CDR3 is 16 amino acids. The germline V gene encodes CDR1 LNHDA and CDR2 SQIVND (reference sequence). The CDR3 spells CASRYSGLAEYNEQFF. The CDR3 bases are TGTGCCAGTAGATATTCTGGGCTAGCGGAATACAATGAGCAGTTCTTC.

This clone is a singleton in its sample. The genes are TRBV18 and TRBJ2-6; D is uncertain. V was trimmed by 0 bases and J by 4 bases, leaving 16 bases between them. Germline V gene lookup returns CDR1 KGHSH and CDR2 LQKENI. The CDR3 contains 18 residues. The DNA for the CDR3 is TGTGCCAGCTCACCACCGAACCTCATCGGGTCGGGGGCCAACGTCCTGACTTTC. Its translation is CASSPPNLIGSGANVLTF.

The chain is built from TRBV9 and TRBJ1-6; D is undetermined. Germline V lookup: CDR1 SGDLS, CDR2 YYNGEE. The germline V and J ends were trimmed by 0 bases and 8 bases, with 6 bases remaining between them. There are 13 residues in the CDR3. The CDR3 region is CASSVAPDSPLHF. The CDR3 bases are TGTGCCAGCAGCGTAGCTCCGGATTCACCCCTCCACTTT.